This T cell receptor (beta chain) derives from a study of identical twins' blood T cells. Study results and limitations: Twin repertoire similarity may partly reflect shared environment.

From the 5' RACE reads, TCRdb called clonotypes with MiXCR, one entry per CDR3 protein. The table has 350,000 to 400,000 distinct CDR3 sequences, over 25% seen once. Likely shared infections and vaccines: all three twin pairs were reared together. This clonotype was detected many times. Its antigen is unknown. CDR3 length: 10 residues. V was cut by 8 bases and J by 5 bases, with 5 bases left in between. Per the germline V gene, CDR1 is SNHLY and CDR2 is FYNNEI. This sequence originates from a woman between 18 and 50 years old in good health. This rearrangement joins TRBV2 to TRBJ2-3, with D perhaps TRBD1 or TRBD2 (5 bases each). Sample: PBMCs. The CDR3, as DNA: TGTGCCAGCGGGGGAGATACGCAGTATTTT. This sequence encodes CASGGDTQYF.